The T cell receptor (beta chain) described here comes from a study of regulatory T cells in long-lasting Graves disease (dated by TCRdb to the early 2020s). For context, the study as a whole: Persistent Graves' disease was defined as persistently positive TSH receptor autoantibodies together with antithyroid drug treatment for over 5 years. The study was conducted in China and was registered as a clinical trial. In the clinical cohort, patients with persistent Graves' disease had used antithyroid drugs for an average of around 10 years. Persistent Graves' disease patients were compared with newly diagnosed Graves' disease patients by peripheral blood TCR sequencing and RNA sequencing. TCR sequencing covered some 13 persistent and 20 or so newly diagnosed Graves' disease patients, around 35 samples in total. Points the paper makes about the study in general: As a limitation, the authors acknowledged that the small sample size may reduce accuracy. Sequencing and analysis were restricted to the TCR beta chain. Because the primary lesion, thyroid tissue, could not be accessed, the study looked at peripheral blood alone. TRBV28, TRBJ1-2 and TRBJ2-5 were preferentially used in persistent disease, while TRBV20-1 and TRBJ2-1 were favored in newly diagnosed disease. A larger number of public clonotypes was shared among persistent patients (around 2,500) than among newly diagnosed patients (around 890). Compared with newly diagnosed patients, patients with persistent Graves' disease had lower TCR Shannon entropy and fewer highly expanded clones, which suggests clonal expansion.

This clonotype was seen repeatedly, ten times or more. Its antigen specificity is not known. One base away there is no much larger clone; base qualities are not given. The time point label on this specimen signifies: persistent/refractory GD, antithyroid drugs over 5 years with positive TRAb. For both TCR sequencing and RNA sequencing, RNA was extracted from PBMCs in TRIzol. The diagnosis of Graves' disease followed American Thyroid Association guidelines. Recruitment of patients was carried out at an endocrinology department in Xi'an, China. From each patient, about 9.7 milliliters of peripheral blood was collected into an EDTA anticoagulant tube. Ficoll Paque Plus density gradient separation was used to isolate PBMCs, and no further T cell sorting was done. RNA quality was checked with an Agilent 2100 Bioanalyzer and agarose gel, and concentration with a NanoDrop 2000. Via the germline V gene, CDR1 is MDHEN and CDR2 SYDVKM. The junction shows trimming of 7 bases on V and 2 bases on J, plus 12 bases between the germline ends. From its cysteine to its phenylalanine, the CDR3 spans 13 amino acids. CDR3 DNA only is kept here, 39 bases in frame from base 1.

Library construction relied on multiplex PCR. The sequencer listed for this sample is Illumina HiSeq 4000. TCR beta libraries were built with iRepertoire HTBI primers and Arm-PCR amplification of CDR3 regions. Gel purification was performed on PCR products prior to sequencing. Processing in the source paper ran as follows. A total of 62 TRBV and under 15 TRBJ segments were identified across samples and were used for gene usage analysis of CDR3 amino acid clonotypes. COPE and FqMerger were used to merge the filtered high-quality paired reads into contigs. Contigs were aligned with BLAST to IMGT TRBV, TRBD and TRBJ reference genes, and CDR3 was defined per IMGT. Any clonotype with a frequency above 0.1% was counted as a highly expanded clone. Shannon entropy was used to measure repertoire diversity, and the Gini coefficient was used to measure V-J evenness. A clonotype was considered public if more than one individual shared it. TCRdb trimmed the raw reads at Q25, called clones with MiXCR and kept productive beta chains. Records with the same CDR3 protein are collapsed into one entry carrying the most frequent genes and DNA. The V and J calls come from TCRdb's annotation, not from the publication. Here the sample has hundreds of thousands of distinct CDR3 sequences; roughly 21% occur a single time. Together, the top ten hold roughly 6.9% of the sample.

This receptor was obtained from a female donor with Graves disease. The sequences come from peripheral blood mononuclear cells (PBMCs), collected when the disease was refractory, from a patient treated with antithyroid drugs. Recombination joined TRBV28 with TRBJ2-7; the D gene is perhaps TRBD2, on 5 matching bases. The CDR3 corresponds to CASTEGSTYEQYF. The base sequence is TGTGCCAGCACCGAAGGGAGCACCTACGAGCAGTACTTC.